These 21 T cell receptor beta chains originate from one sample sequenced in a study of CD8+ T cells in alopecia areata. Sample treatment: oral pan-JAK inhibitor, 5-10 mg twice daily. Reverse transcription of extracted RNA yielded cDNA, which provided the sequencing template. Some clones are missing from TCRdb's copy, which holds only in-frame ones; the method was immunoSEQ multiplex PCR. This sample has about 260,000 clones, with 60% found just once. This specimen consisted of CD4+ T cells sorted from blood, obtained between weeks 51 and 54, from a patient treated with tofacitinib. These receptor sequences come from a human donor with alopecia areata.

V is TRBV29-1 and J is TRBJ2-5; D not resolved. The J call may be in error: the DNA end matches TRBJ2-7 better. This CDR3 is built from 11 residues. CDR1 is SQVTM and CDR2 is ANQGSEA in the germline V gene. The CDR3: CSVRTLDEQYF. In DNA form, the CDR3 reads TGCAGCGTACGGACGCTCGACGAGCAGTACTTC.

To note about this clone: Other DNA sequences from this sample encode an identical CDR3 as well. J is TRBJ2-5 and V is TRBV5-1; TRBD2 matches at 7 bases. Trimming cost V 0 bases and J 3 bases; bases outside gene matches: 2. Germline-derived CDR1 and CDR2 are SGHRS and YFSETQ. There are 14 residues in the CDR3. DNA for the CDR3: TGCGCCAGCAGCTTGGCTAGCGGAGAAGAGACCCAGTACTTC. It encodes CASSLASGEETQYF.

V and J are TRBV29-1 and TRBJ2-3; 8 nucleotides align to TRBD1. Germline V gene data show CDR1 as SQVTM and CDR2 as ANQGSEA. V lost 4 bases and J lost 3; bases outside the gene matches: 3. The CDR3 is 13 amino acids. This CDR3 reads CSVGRGRTDTQYF. For the CDR3, the DNA is TGCAGCGTTGGCAGGGGGCGAACAGATACGCAGTATTTT.

The CDR3 region has the DNA TGTGCCACTACACAGGGGGCAAATTATGGCTACACCTTC. It translates to CATTQGANYGYTF. J is TRBJ1-2 and V is TRBV9, with 9 positions matching TRBD1. Germline CDR1 and CDR2: SGDLS and YYNGEE. After removal of 9 bases from V and 5 bases from J, the junction contained 8 bases not matched to a gene. This CDR3 region has 13 residues.

The rearrangement joins TRBV10-3 to TRBJ1-1; no reliable D call. Germline V gene sequence: CDR1 ENHRY, CDR2 SYGVKD. The length of the CDR3 is 12 residues. V was pared by 6 bases and J by 5 bases, with 10 bases between. The CDR3 protein is CAIRAGSTEAFF. CDR3 coding DNA: TGTGCCATCAGGGCGGGATCGACTGAAGCTTTCTTT.

This clone was detected a few times. Other DNA variants within this sample encode the same CDR3. This rearrangement joins TRBV29-1 to TRBJ2-3; no clear D gene. The CDR3 has 10 amino acids. Germline assignment: CDR1 SQVTM and CDR2 ANQGSEA. The V end lost 8 bases, the J end lost 3 bases, and 6 bases lay between the germline ends. The DNA for the CDR3 is TGCAGCTCTTATACAGATACGCAGTATTTT. Protein product: CSSYTDTQYF.

This chain links TRBV27 with TRBJ2-7; TRBD2 agrees at 7 bases. CDR3 length: 13 amino acids. V trimming: 6 bases; J trimming: 3 bases; junction bases outside the gene matches: 5. Germline CDR1 reads MNHEY; CDR2 reads SMNVEV (reference sequence). The CDR3 DNA is TGTGCCAGCAGGGGAGCGGGAAACTACGAGCAGTACTTC. Protein: CASRGAGNYEQYF.

There are many counts of this clone. V usage is TRBV5-1 and J usage is TRBJ2-5; weak D call: TRBD2 (6 bases). V lost 3 bases, J lost 2 bases, and 8 bases lay in between. The CDR3 consists of 13 residues. Germline V gene lookup returns CDR1 SGHRS and CDR2 YFSETQ. The CDR3 protein is CASSSAGQETQYF. As DNA, the CDR3 is TGCGCCAGCAGCTCCGCGGGGCAAGAGACCCAGTACTTC.

The genes are TRBV29-1 and TRBJ2-1, with D perhaps being TRBD1 or TRBD2 (5 bases each). The CDR3 is 14 amino acids. Germline CDR1 and CDR2: SQVTM and ANQGSEA. V was cut by 5 bases and J by 1 base, with 12 bases left in between. CDR3 sequence: CSVSGTQSYNEQFF. CDR3 DNA: TGCAGCGTTTCCGGGACCCAATCCTACAATGAGCAGTTCTTC.

Here the CDR3 DNA reads TGCGCCAGCAGCTTGTCATCCGGCTCCTACGAGCAGTACTTC. Residues: CASSLSSGSYEQYF. The chain joins TRBV5-1 to TRBJ2-7; D unclear. This CDR3 comprises 14 residues. V was pared by 1 base and J by 0 bases, with 8 bases between. Germline lookup yields CDR1 SGHRS and CDR2 YFSETQ.

The chain employs TRBV5-6 and TRBJ1-5; 7 bases line up with TRBD1. CDR3 length: 11 amino acids. In germline, CDR1 is SGHDT, CDR2 YYEEEE. Trimming at V came to 3 bases and at J to 14 bases, leaving 5 bases not matched to a gene. CDR3 DNA: TGTGCCAGCAGCTCTGGACAGGAAAAGCATTTT. Its translation: CASSSGQEKHF.

CDR3 protein: CASSRQANYGYTF. The CDR3 nucleotides are TGTGCCAGCAGTCGACAGGCTAACTATGGCTACACCTTC. The chain has TRBV6-5 and TRBJ1-2; a possible D gene is TRBD1 (6 bases). Germline V gene data show CDR1 as MNHEY and CDR2 as SVGAGI. The V end was cut by 5 bases, the J end by 0 bases, with 7 bases between. The CDR3 is 13 amino acids.

The CDR3 reads CASSFGSTDTQYF. The CDR3 coding sequence is TGTGCCAGCAGCTTCGGCTCCACAGATACGCAGTATTTT. The V call is TRBV7-9, the J call TRBJ2-3, with D uncertain. There are 13 residues in the CDR3. CDR1 is SEHNR, CDR2 FQNEAQ, per germline (reference sequence). Trimming left V 3 bases short and J 2 bases short, with 6 bases between.

This rearrangement joins TRBV7-2 to TRBJ2-3; possibly TRBD2 for D (7 bases). Germline V gene lookup returns CDR1 SGHTA and CDR2 FQGNSA. The CDR3 extends over 16 amino acids. V lost 5 bases and J lost 3, with 18 bases in between. This CDR3 reads CASSRGGGSATDTQYF. CDR3 sequence (DNA): TGTGCCAGCAGCCGTGGCGGGGGCTCGGCGACAGATACGCAGTATTTT.

A single count supports this clone. The chain joins TRBV4-3 to TRBJ1-6; 8 positions match TRBD1. The CDR3 covers 15 residues. Trimming removed 3 bases from V and 8 bases from J; junction bases left unmatched: 6. Germline lookup yields CDR1 LGHNA and CDR2 YSLEER. The CDR3 sequence is CASSQDRALYSPLHF. Here the CDR3 DNA reads TGCGCCAGCAGCCAGGACAGGGCTCTGTATTCACCCCTCCACTTT.

This rearrangement joins TRBV19 to TRBJ1-2; D is possibly TRBD1 (6 bases). Trimming cost V 7 bases and J 10 bases, with 16 bases left between them. Germline V CDR1 and CDR2: LNHDA, SQIVND (reference sequence). The CDR3 consists of 12 residues. CDR3 sequence: CASMVDRSYYTF. CDR3 in DNA: TGTGCCAGTATGGTCGACAGGTCTTACTACACCTTC.

The chain links TRBV30 to TRBJ2-3, with TRBD2 matching 9 bases. Germline V lookup: CDR1 GTSNPN, CDR2 SVGIG (reference sequence). The CDR3 extends over 15 amino acids. J lost 2 bases, V lost 4 bases, and 7 bases had no gene match. The CDR3 DNA reads as TGTGCCTGGAACAACCTAGCGGGGCCCACAGATACGCAGTATTTT. Amino acid sequence: CAWNNLAGPTDTQYF.

The rearrangement joins TRBV15 to TRBJ2-6; tentative D call: TRBD1 (5 bases). Germline values: CDR1 LNHNV, CDR2 YYDKDF (reference sequence). The V and J ends lost 0 bases and 4 bases respectively, with 10 bases between them. The CDR3 covers 16 residues. CDR3 residues: CATSREKGSGANVLTF. The CDR3 DNA is TGTGCCACCAGCAGAGAGAAGGGGTCCGGGGCCAACGTCCTGACTTTC.

V gene TRBV10-3 combines with J gene TRBJ2-2, with no clear D. The germline CDR1 and CDR2 sequences are ENHRY and SYGVKD. V lost 7 bases, J lost 6 bases, and 12 bases lay in between. This CDR3 region has 13 residues. In DNA, the CDR3 is TGTGCCATCATCGGGCAGAGTCCCGGGGAGCTGTTTTTT. Translated: CAIIGQSPGELFF.

The CDR3, as DNA: TGCGCCAGCAGCTTGGTAGGCGAAGACCATCAGTACTTC. It translates to CASSLVGEDHQYF. V usage is TRBV5-1 and J usage is TRBJ2-7; no clear D gene. Germline-derived CDR1 and CDR2 are SGHRS and YFSETQ. V was pared by 0 bases and J by 10 bases, with 14 bases between. The CDR3 extends over 13 amino acids.

Worth noting for this clone: The sample contains more than one DNA sequence encoding this CDR3. The V gene is TRBV6-5, the J gene TRBJ2-5; no definite D call. Germline V gene data show CDR1 as MNHEY and CDR2 as SVGAGI. V was trimmed by 0 bases and J by 5 bases, leaving 4 bases between them. The CDR3 consists of 12 residues. The CDR3 is CASSYSGETQYF. DNA of the CDR3: TGTGCCAGCAGTTACTCAGGGGAGACCCAGTACTTC.